Below, one T cell receptor beta chain is given with its context. The germline V gene has CDR1 SGHVS and CDR2 FNYEAQ. V lost 5 bases, J lost 2 bases, and 6 bases stayed unmatched. The CDR3 totals 14 residues. The data are from a study of blood T cell repertoires in COVID-19. Profiling relied on immunoSEQ multiplex PCR, and the TCRdb table lists in-frame clones only, not all of them. The sample carries more than 120,000 clones, approximately 89% recorded once. Sequencing was done on a sample of peripheral blood. The origin of this receptor is a human donor in a cohort sampled during active COVID-19. This sequence joins TRBV7-6 and TRBJ2-7, with 7 bases fitting TRBD1. As DNA, the CDR3 is TGTGCCAGCAGCGCTGGGACAGCAACCTACGAGCAGTACTTC. It translates to CASSAGTATYEQYF.